The next 28 T cell receptor beta chains were all read from a single sample in a study of human thymus T cells. Generated by immunoSEQ multiplex PCR, the TCRdb table keeps only in-frame clones and is missing some. Counted here are under 95,000 clones, around 95% occurring once; the ten biggest clones make up under 0.04%. Surgeons resected thymus tissue during corrective heart surgery. The source material was thymus tissue. These TCRs come from a girl under three years old with a congenital heart defect but otherwise immunologically healthy.

The chain employs TRBV6-6 and TRBJ1-1, with 7 nucleotides matching TRBD1. The germline V gene has CDR1 MNHNY and CDR2 SVGAGI (reference sequence). The CDR3 extends over 15 amino acids. The J segment lost 0 bases and the V segment lost 2 bases, leaving 3 bases of the junction unmatched. In DNA, the CDR3 is TGTGCCAGCAGTTACGGGACAGACCTGAACACTGAAGCTTTCTTT. It is translated as CASSYGTDLNTEAFF.

The chain recombines TRBV28 with TRBJ2-7; TRBD1 matches at 8 bases. CDR3 length equals 14 residues. Germline CDR1 MDHEN, CDR2 SYDVKM. Losses at the gene ends were 4 bases for V and 3 bases for J; bases not matched to a gene: 5. The CDR3 DNA sequence: TGTGCCAGCAGTTCCCGGGACAGGTTCTACGAGCAGTACTTC. Its protein is CASSSRDRFYEQYF.

This chain links TRBV28 with TRBJ2-1; TRBD1 or TRBD2 may be the D gene (5 bases each). Between the trimmed V and J ends, which lost 6 bases and 7 bases, there was a span of 10 bases. The germline V gene has CDR1 MDHEN and CDR2 SYDVKM. The CDR3 is made up of 12 amino acids. In nucleotides, the CDR3 is TGTGCCAGCAGCTTGTGGGGGAATGAGCAGTTCTTC. Residues: CASSLWGNEQFF.

The chain has TRBV7-2 and TRBJ1-2; D uncertain. V was cut by 2 bases and J by 11 bases, with 15 bases left in between. The CDR3 totals 13 residues. From germline, CDR1 is SGHTA and CDR2 FQGNSA. The CDR3 DNA reads as TGTGCCAGCAGCTTAATCCGAATGATTGGGTACACCTTC. This codes for CASSLIRMIGYTF.

The rearrangement uses TRBV21-1 and TRBJ1-4; the table's TRBD1 call for D was not verified on the DNA. TRBV21-1 is noted as a pseudogene. This CDR3 has 14 amino acids. The CDR3: CASPTDSTVEKLFF. The CDR3 coding sequence is TGTGCCAGCCCCACCGACAGCACGGTAGAAAAACTGTTTTTT.

The chain links TRBV10-3 to TRBJ2-7; 10 bases match TRBD2. Looked up from germline, CDR1 is ENHRY and CDR2 is SYGVKD. V gave up 10 bases and J gave up 0 bases; unmatched junction bases: 9. The CDR3 consists of 15 residues. The CDR3 coding sequence is TGTGCCACTACCCCGGGACTAGCGCTCTCCTACGAGCAGTACTTC. It encodes CATTPGLALSYEQYF.

This chain uses TRBV5-1 with TRBJ1-5; D might be TRBD1 (5 bases). Germline V gene data show CDR1 as SGHRS and CDR2 as YFSETQ. V was shortened by 0 bases and J by 3 bases, with 19 bases between the two germline ends. The CDR3 totals 18 residues. As DNA, the CDR3 is TGCGCCAGCAGCTTGGCCAATGTGAGGGGACGACACAATCAGCCCCAGCATTTT. This translates into CASSLANVRGRHNQPQHF.

This chain uses TRBV2 with TRBJ1-3; no clear D gene. CDR3 length: 17 residues. Germline CDR1 and CDR2: SNHLY and FYNNEI. V gave up 8 bases and J gave up 0 bases, with 20 bases separating them. The CDR3 sequence: CASESPTVYDSGNTIYF. The CDR3 DNA reads TGTGCCAGCGAGAGCCCCACGGTCTACGACTCTGGAAACACCATATATTTT.

This rearrangement joins TRBV11-2 to TRBJ2-6, with 7 bases aligning to TRBD1. Germline V gives CDR1 SGHAT, CDR2 FQNNGV. J was trimmed by 0 bases and V by 8 bases; bases with no gene match: 7. CDR3 length equals 16 residues. In DNA, the CDR3 is TGTGCCAGCCGAACAGCAGGGGGCTCTGGGGCCAACGTCCTGACTTTC. Encoded protein: CASRTAGGSGANVLTF.

Only one count was recorded for this clone. The rearrangement uses TRBV7-8 and TRBJ2-1; TRBD1 agrees at 8 bases. Germline CDR1 reads SGHVS; CDR2 reads FQNEAQ. Losses at the gene ends were 3 bases for V and 6 bases for J; bases not matched to a gene: 10. CDR3 length: 16 residues. CDR3 amino acids: CASSFSRQGAGNEQFF. For the CDR3, the DNA is TGTGCCAGCAGCTTCTCCCGGCAGGGGGCAGGCAATGAGCAGTTCTTC.

The chain links TRBV28 to TRBJ1-2; TRBD1 aligns across 7 bases. This CDR3 is 14 amino acids long. Looked up from germline, CDR1 is MDHEN and CDR2 is SYDVKM. Unmatched junction bases numbered 11, after V lost 5 bases and J lost 8 bases. DNA of the CDR3: TGTGCCAGCAGTCCGACAGACAGGGCCGCCGGCTACACCTTC. It translates to CASSPTDRAAGYTF.

The rearrangement uses TRBV4-2 and TRBJ2-1; possibly TRBD2 for D (5 bases). Trimming took 1 base from V and 2 from J, leaving 24 bases between them. In germline, CDR1 is LGHNA, CDR2 YNFKEQ. The CDR3 contains 20 residues. CDR3 sequence reads: CASSQVRVATYRLPYNEQFF. The CDR3 bases are TGTGCCAGCAGCCAAGTTAGGGTAGCGACCTACCGTCTCCCCTACAATGAGCAGTTCTTC.

V usage is TRBV6-5 and J usage is TRBJ2-1, with D unclear. The V gene's germline CDR1 is MNHEY and CDR2 SVGAGI. This CDR3 comprises 15 residues. The V and J ends lost 2 bases and 2 bases respectively, with 10 bases between them. This chain's CDR3 is CASSYGSHPYNEQFF. In DNA, the CDR3 is TGTGCCAGCAGTTACGGCAGCCATCCCTACAATGAGCAGTTCTTC.

This chain uses TRBV7-2 with TRBJ2-2; possible D gene TRBD2, 6 bases. Trimming stripped 3 bases from V and 0 bases from J, with 14 bases between. Germline CDR1 is SGHTA and CDR2 is FQGNSA. This CDR3 contains 17 residues. In nucleotides, the CDR3 is TGTGCCAGCAGCTTCGAGATAGCGGAAGCGAACACCGGGGAGCTGTTTTTT. This encodes CASSFEIAEANTGELFF.

The genes are TRBV11-3 and TRBJ1-4; the D gene is possibly TRBD1 (6 bases). The V gene lost 5 bases and the J gene lost 2 bases, with 12 bases spanning the gap. The CDR3 loop spans 15 amino acids. CDR1 is SGHNT and CDR2 is YENEEA in the germline V gene. CDR3 in amino acids: CASSVGGVTNEKLFF. For the CDR3, the DNA is TGTGCCAGCAGCGTAGGGGGGGTTACTAATGAAAAACTGTTTTTT.

The rearrangement joins TRBV7-2 to TRBJ1-4; TRBD1 matches at 7 bases. J was trimmed by 4 bases and V by 4 bases; bases with no gene match: 15. CDR1 and CDR2 from the germline V gene are SGHTA and FQGNSA. This CDR3 region has 18 residues. In nucleotides, the CDR3 is TGTGCCAGCAGCTCTATGGCCACTACAGGGGCCGGTAATGAAAAACTGTTTTTT. It specifies CASSSMATTGAGNEKLFF.

The DNA for the CDR3 is TGTGCCAGCTCACTCCGAAACAGGGGCACGATCCAGAACACTGAAGCTTTCTTT. This sequence encodes CASSLRNRGTIQNTEAFF. The V gene is TRBV18, the J gene TRBJ1-1, with TRBD1 matching over 7 bases. The germline V gene encodes CDR1 KGHSH and CDR2 LQKENI. CDR3 length: 18 amino acids. V shed 4 bases, J shed 1 base, and the junction held 15 bases outside the gene matches.

The rearrangement links TRBV5-6 to TRBJ2-7; 12 bases line up with TRBD2. V lost 6 bases, J lost 8 bases, and 9 bases stayed unmatched. The CDR3 length is 14 residues. Germline V lookup: CDR1 SGHDT, CDR2 YYEEEE. The CDR3 DNA follows: TGTGCCAGCACCAAGCCAGGACTAGCGGGACAGCAGTACTTC. As protein: CASTKPGLAGQQYF.

The chain employs TRBV19 and TRBJ1-5; D might be TRBD1 (5 bases). Germline assignment: CDR1 LNHDA and CDR2 SQIVND (reference sequence). The CDR3 length is 17 residues. Trimming took 2 bases from V and 0 from J, leaving 14 bases between them. CDR3 loop: CASSIRGELFSNQPQHF. The CDR3 DNA reads as TGTGCCAGTAGTATACGGGGGGAACTGTTTAGCAATCAGCCCCAGCATTTT.

This chain uses TRBV5-4 with TRBJ2-7, with 7 bases matching TRBD2. The CDR3 sequence is 16 residues long. Germline V CDR1 and CDR2: SGHNT, YYREEE (reference sequence). The V and J ends lost 0 bases and 1 base, in that order; junction bases with no gene match: 7. The CDR3, as DNA: TGTGCCAGCAGCTTGGCCCGGCGGGGAGGGTCCTACGAGCAGTACTTC. Translating gives CASSLARRGGSYEQYF.

This clone was counted a single time. V is TRBV9 and J is TRBJ2-4; TRBD2 matches 13 bases. Germline loops: CDR1 SGDLS, CDR2 YYNGEE. After removal of 4 bases from V and 0 bases from J, the junction contained 7 bases not matched to a gene. The length of the CDR3 is 18 residues. CDR3 coding DNA: TGTGCCAGCAGCTCAGGACTAGCGGGAGATATAGCCAAAAACATTCAGTACTTC. Amino acid sequence: CASSSGLAGDIAKNIQYF. The full variable domain, completed using reference TRBV9 and TRBJ2-4, is DSGVTQTPKHLITATGQRVTLRCSPRSGDLSVYWYQQSLDQGLQFLIQYYNGEERAKGNILERFSAQQFPDLHSELNLSSLELGDSALYFCASSSGLAGDIAKNIQYFGAGTRLSVL.

The V and J genes are TRBV7-2 and TRBJ1-1; no clear D gene. With 1 base removed from V and 1 base from J, the gap between germline ends came to 4 bases. This CDR3 region has 13 residues. The germline V gene has CDR1 SGHTA and CDR2 FQGNSA. The CDR3 sequence: CASSLGQNTEAFF. The CDR3 nucleotides read TGTGCCAGCAGCTTAGGACAGAACACTGAAGCTTTCTTT. The variable domain in full, completed from reference TRBV7-2 and TRBJ1-1, reads GAGVSQSPSNKVTEKGKDVELRCDPISGHTALYWYRQSLGQGLEFLIYFQGNSAPDKSGLPSDRFSAERTGGSVSTLTIQRTQQEDSAVYLCASSLGQNTEAFFGQGTRLTVV.

The chain combines TRBV27 with TRBJ2-1, with 7 positions matching TRBD1. Germline V gene sequence: CDR1 MNHEY, CDR2 SMNVEV (reference sequence). The CDR3 is 15 amino acids. V gave up 3 bases and J gave up 8 bases; unmatched junction bases: 10. CDR3: CASSLVRGSPDEQFF. The CDR3 DNA reads as TGTGCCAGCAGTTTGGTCAGGGGGTCACCCGATGAGCAGTTCTTC.

This clone was observed a single time. The chain links TRBV28 to TRBJ2-7; TRBD2 aligns across 10 bases. The CDR3 extends over 18 amino acids. V dropped 5 bases and J dropped 6; count of bases not matched to a gene: 19. Germline V gene data show CDR1 as MDHEN and CDR2 as SYDVKM. This CDR3 reads CASSPLSRPSGRPGEQYF. The CDR3 DNA reads TGTGCCAGCAGTCCCCTCTCAAGGCCTAGCGGGAGACCGGGCGAGCAGTACTTC.

The chain uses TRBV14 and TRBJ2-1, with D perhaps matching TRBD1 (6 bases). Germline CDR1 and CDR2: SGHDN and FVKESK. The CDR3 spans 16 residues. The V end was cut by 4 bases, the J end by 2 bases, with 15 bases between. For the CDR3, the DNA is TGTGCCAGCAGCCGAGGGGGTAGCGAACCCTACAATGAGCAGTTCTTC. It is translated as CASSRGGSEPYNEQFF.

There are a few counts of this clone. The chain couples TRBV5-4 to TRBJ2-7; D gene uncertain. V dropped 4 bases and J dropped 3 bases, with 11 bases sitting between them. There are 13 residues in the CDR3. Germline-derived CDR1 and CDR2 are SGHNT and YYREEE (reference sequence). The CDR3 sequence is CASSPRVVYEQYF. The CDR3 DNA reads as TGTGCCAGCAGCCCAAGGGTAGTCTACGAGCAGTACTTC. The entire variable domain, with the rest obtained from reference TRBV5-4 and TRBJ2-7, is as follows: ETGVTQSPTHLIKTRGQQVTLRCSSQSGHNTVSWYQQALGQGPQFIFQYYREEENGRGNFPPRFSGLQFPNYSSELNVNALELDDSALYLCASSPRVVYEQYFGPGTRLTVT.

The rearrangement links TRBV7-6 to TRBJ2-5; D might be TRBD1 (5 bases). Germline CDR1 and CDR2: SGHVS and FNYEAQ. The CDR3 is 18 residues long. V lost 0 bases, J lost 7 bases, and 24 bases lay in between. The CDR3 coding sequence is TGTGCCAGCAGCTTAGCCCCCCCCGGACGGCCCCAAAGGGGGACCCAGTACTTC. It codes for CASSLAPPGRPQRGTQYF.

This chain uses TRBV7-3 with TRBJ2-1; the D is unclear. The CDR3 covers 13 residues. The V gene's germline CDR1 is SGHTA and CDR2 FQGTGA. V lost 8 bases to trimming and J lost 6 bases, with 14 bases between them. CDR3 nucleotide sequence: TGTGCCAGCGGCCCCTCTGGCGGCAATGAGCAGTTCTTC. Protein: CASGPSGGNEQFF.